This T cell receptor beta chain came from a study of cytomegalovirus exposure and HLA in healthy donors. Amplification used 60 Vbeta primers and 13 Jbeta primers. The protocol was immunoSEQ multiplex PCR, while the TCRdb copy is restricted to in-frame clones and leaves out a portion. The top ten clones hold 2% to 2.5% of a sample with fewer than 100,000 clones, under 85% of them seen once. Germline CDR1 and CDR2: SNHLY and FYNNEI. Trimming cost V 10 bases and J 2 bases, with 11 bases left between them. The CDR3 totals 12 residues. Study-wide results and caveats: Researchers reported in a later analysis that a missense DCLRE1C variant was tied to TCR beta V- and J-gene trimming.

With respect to this clone: The antigen is undetermined.

The sample consisted of PBMCs. The chain combines TRBV2 with TRBJ1-2, with a tentative D call TRBD1 (5 bases). The clonotype originates from a man aged 40-55 years in good health and CMV-seronegative. CDR3 in DNA: TGTGCCACAGGCTGGGGCAACTATGGCTACACCTTC. It translates to CATGWGNYGYTF.